These T cell receptor beta chains were read from a single sample in a study of T cell responses to AZD1222 COVID-19 vaccine. Sequencing was performed with immunoSEQ multiplex PCR; in TCRdb, only in-frame clones are kept and a portion is missing. The profile shows roughly 70,000 clones, 80% of them singletons. Source: peripheral blood, taken 28 days after the second AZD1222 dose. Receptor source: an adult who received the AZD1222 COVID-19 vaccine. Each CDR3 is given with its conserved first and last residue. D genes are given only for firm matches. Size tells how often a clone was seen (once, few, many) or the class of an expanded clone, and some rows leave it out.

>TRBV9|-|TRBJ2-7|TRBD2
CASAFSGGARDEQYF
TGTGCCAGCGCCTTTAGCGGGGGGGCCCGAGACGAGCAGTACTTC
>TRBV14|-|TRBJ1-6|-
CASSQDLVKSWVNSPLHF
TGTGCCAGCAGCCAAGACCTCGTGAAGTCGTGGGTTAATTCACCCCTCCACTTT
>TRBV10-3|once|TRBJ1-1|-
CAISTFGSGTEAFF
TGTGCCATCAGTACCTTTGGGTCGGGAACTGAAGCTTTCTTT
>TRBV27|-|TRBJ2-7|-
CASTRRGDSYEQYF
TGTGCCAGCACCCGGCGGGGCGACTCCTACGAGCAGTACTTC
>TRBV24-1|-|TRBJ2-2|-
CATSQTGGNTGELFF
TGTGCCACCAGTCAAACCGGAGGGAACACCGGGGAGCTGTTTTTT
>TRBV18|-|TRBJ2-2|-
CASSPGAGELFF
TGTGCCAGCTCACCAGGGGCCGGGGAGCTGTTTTTT
>TRBV7-9|once|TRBJ2-5|-
CASSLSAQGVWETQYF
TGTGCCAGCAGCTTATCCGCCCAGGGAGTGTGGGAGACCCAGTACTTC
>TRBV5-1|-|TRBJ2-1|TRBD1
CASSFRQGHNEQFF
TGCGCCAGCAGCTTCCGACAGGGCCACAATGAGCAGTTCTTC
>TRBV19|-|TRBJ1-5|TRBD1
CASTGQGASAVRPQHF
TGTGCCAGTACCGGACAGGGGGCTTCGGCCGTGAGGCCCCAGCATTTT
>TRBV5-4|-|TRBJ1-1|-
CASSQSGNSNTEAFF
TGTGCCAGCAGTCAGTCCGGGAACTCGAACACTGAAGCTTTCTTT
>TRBV20-1|once|TRBJ1-2|-
CSASLGLGVGYTF
TGCAGTGCTAGTTTGGGACTTGGGGTGGGCTACACCTTC
>TRBV5-1|-|TRBJ2-1|TRBD1
CASSLSGQGGFF
TGCGCCAGCAGCTTGAGCGGACAGGGGGGTTTCTTC
>TRBV10-3|-|TRBJ1-6|-
CAISESSRTQTINSPLHF
TGTGCCATCAGTGAGTCGAGTCGGACGCAAACCATTAATTCACCCCTCCACTTT
>TRBV19|-|TRBJ2-7|-
CASSTRLLSGYEQYF
TGTGCCAGTAGTACCCGTTTATTAAGTGGCTACGAGCAGTACTTC
>TRBV28|-|TRBJ2-7|-
CASSSAGGMSYEQYF
TGTGCCAGCAGCAGCGCTGGAGGTATGTCCTACGAGCAGTACTTC
>TRBV18|-|TRBJ1-2|-
CASSPRWQKNGYTF
TGTGCCAGCTCACCACGGTGGCAGAAAAATGGCTACACCTTC
>TRBV27|-|TRBJ1-4|-
CASSFGQVREKLFF
TGTGCCAGCAGTTTTGGTCAGGTTCGAGAAAAACTGTTTTTT
>TRBV9|-|TRBJ1-6|-
CASSVDGRTDNSPLHF
TGTGCCAGCAGCGTAGATGGTAGGACGGATAATTCACCCCTCCACTTT
>TRBV19|few|TRBJ1-5|TRBD1
CASSITGAGNQPQHF
TGTGCCAGTAGTATAACAGGGGCGGGGAATCAGCCCCAGCATTTT
>TRBV11-3|-|TRBJ2-1|TRBD2
CASSLFSGGAGHEQFF
TGTGCCAGCAGCTTATTTAGCGGGGGGGCCGGTCATGAGCAGTTCTTC
>TRBV4-3|-|TRBJ1-2|-
CASSRSTGSNYGYTF
TGCGCCAGCAGCCGATCGACAGGCAGTAACTATGGCTACACCTTC
>TRBV6-2/TRBV6-3|-|TRBJ2-6|-
CASSPQGSAGANVLTF
TGTGCCAGCAGTCCGCAGGGGAGCGCTGGGGCCAACGTCCTGACTTTC
>TRBV15|once|TRBJ2-1|TRBD1
CATSRGRGSSYNEQFF
TGTGCCACCAGCAGGGGCAGGGGGAGCTCCTACAATGAGCAGTTCTTC
>TRBV5-1|-|TRBJ1-4|TRBD1
CASSFTGAVNEKLFF
TGCGCCAGCAGCTTTACAGGGGCCGTTAATGAAAAACTGTTTTTT
>TRBV5-5|-|TRBJ2-4|-
CASSLGRLAKNIQYF
TGTGCCAGCAGCTTGGGTCGGCTAGCCAAAAACATTCAGTACTTC
>TRBV19|once|TRBJ2-1|-
CASSILAEQFF
TGTGCCAGTAGTATACTAGCTGAGCAGTTCTTC
>TRBV23-1|-|TRBJ1-5|-
CAIPTGNQPQHF
TGCGCCATCCCCACCGGCAATCAGCCCCAGCATTTT
>TRBV9|once|TRBJ2-7|-
CASSVEQGPFYEQYF
TGTGCCAGCAGCGTAGAACAGGGCCCTTTTTACGAGCAGTACTTC
>TRBV12-3/TRBV12-4|few|TRBJ1-2|-
CASSPGVNYGYTF
TGTGCCAGCAGTCCGGGCGTGAACTATGGCTACACCTTC
>TRBV18|-|TRBJ1-5|TRBD1
CASSQVPGQVSGNQPQHF
TGTGCCAGCTCACAAGTCCCGGGACAGGTTAGCGGCAATCAGCCCCAGCATTTT
>TRBV14|few|TRBJ2-7|-
CASSQADEQYF
TGTGCCAGCAGCCAAGCCGACGAGCAGTACTTC
>TRBV10-2|-|TRBJ1-4|TRBD1
CASSVQGGEKLFF
TGCGCCAGCAGTGTGCAGGGGGGTGAAAAACTGTTTTTT
>TRBV28|-|TRBJ1-6|TRBD1
CASSGPLQGAYYNSPLHF
TGTGCCAGCAGTGGACCTTTACAGGGGGCGTACTATAATTCACCCCTCCACTTT
>TRBV3-1/TRBV3-2|-|TRBJ2-1|-
CASSQAGEQFF
TGTGCCAGCAGCCAAGCAGGTGAGCAGTTCTTC
>TRBV5-6|-|TRBJ2-5|-
CASSPIYRVSGGTQYF
TGTGCCAGCAGCCCTATATACAGGGTCTCCGGGGGAACCCAGTACTTC
>TRBV19|-|TRBJ1-5|-
CASSIDSGVGQPQHF
TGTGCCAGTAGTATAGATTCCGGGGTCGGACAGCCCCAGCATTTT
>TRBV7-2|once|TRBJ2-7|-
CASSADQIFYEQYF
TGTGCCAGCAGCGCAGACCAGATTTTCTACGAGCAGTACTTC
>TRBV6-4|few|TRBJ2-1|-
CASSAAGTGGNEQFF
TGTGCCAGCAGTGCCGCCGGGACTGGGGGCAATGAGCAGTTCTTC
>TRBV4-3|-|TRBJ1-2|-
CASSHHQKPGDYGYTF
TGCGCCAGCAGCCACCACCAGAAACCAGGGGACTATGGCTACACCTTC
>TRBV12-3/TRBV12-4|once|TRBJ1-2|-
CASSLYGSGGYTF
TGTGCCAGCAGTTTATATGGATCCGGGGGCTACACCTTC
>TRBV5-8|-|TRBJ2-3|-
CASSQKTSTDTQYF
TGTGCCAGCAGCCAGAAAACTAGCACAGATACGCAGTATTTT